This entry concerns a single TCR beta chain. The antigen is not known. Germline V gene lookup returns CDR1 MNHNS and CDR2 SASEGT. This CDR3 has 13 residues. Trimming cost V 4 bases and J 6 bases, with 10 bases left between them. These data belong to a study of T-cell memory formation after mild COVID-19. Study conclusions and caveats: Later expanders leaned CD4+, whereas day 15 to 85 contracting clones were balanced CD4/CD8. Some clones that responded turned up in pre-infection memory, which suggests that cross-reactive memory joined in. In second-wave clones peaking day 37, SARS-CoV-2 specificity remained unconfirmed.

5'RACE with constant-segment primers yielded barcoded, UMI-tagged TCR alpha and TCR beta cDNA libraries. MiXCR was run by TCRdb on the 5' RACE reads, yielding one entry per CDR3 protein. The sample shows 350,000 to 450,000 distinct CDR3 sequences, 13% to 15% of them seen only once. The specimen was PBMCs or a T cell subset sorted from them (not recorded which). The TCR originated in a man aged 18 to 35 who had mild COVID-19 (a few samples of this study predate the infection). Cell type and time point are not known. The chain combines TRBV6-1 with TRBJ2-1; the D gene is possibly TRBD1 (6 bases). Here the CDR3 DNA reads TGTGCCAGCAGTGGGGGGCTATCCAATGAGCAGTTCTTC. It encodes CASSGGLSNEQFF.